One sample yielded the 30 T cell receptor beta chains listed below, sequenced in a study of blood T cells in healthy people across ages. Together with a sample-barcoded 5' primer, a J-beta primer mix was included in a second PCR lasting about 7 to 12 cycles. MiXCR was run by TCRdb on the 5' RACE reads, yielding one entry per CDR3 protein. The table shows about 1.8 million distinct CDR3 sequences, with around half occurring only once. What was sequenced was blood. Receptor source: a woman in her forties in good health.

CDR3 sequence (DNA): TGCAGCGTCCCCTCAAAGGGAAAAGCTTTCTTT. It specifies CSVPSKGKAFF. The chain recombines TRBV29-1 with TRBJ1-1, with D uncertain. The CDR3 sequence is 11 residues long. Trimming took off 6 bases at V and 9 bases at J, with 14 bases between the two ends. The germline V gene encodes CDR1 SQVTM and CDR2 ANQGSEA.

This chain connects TRBV24-1 to TRBJ2-1; the match to TRBD1 covers 11 bases. V lost 4 bases and J lost 6; bases outside the gene matches: 7. This CDR3 spans 16 amino acids. CDR1 and CDR2 (germline): KGHDR, SFDVKD. CDR3 sequence: CATSEAGQGAGNEQFF. In DNA form, the CDR3 reads TGTGCCACCAGTGAGGCTGGACAGGGGGCCGGCAATGAGCAGTTCTTC.

The CDR3 region has the DNA TGTGCCAGCAGTTACTCGATCGTTGGAAGTAGCTATGGCTACACCTTC. Residues: CASSYSIVGSSYGYTF. J is TRBJ1-2 and V is TRBV6-5, with D unresolved. With 0 bases removed from V and 4 bases from J, the gap between germline ends came to 15 bases. This CDR3 is built from 16 residues. Per the germline V gene, CDR1 is MNHEY and CDR2 is SVGAGI.

The CDR3 loop is CSVEESRGQTQYF. The DNA for the CDR3 is TGCAGCGTTGAAGAGTCCAGGGGTCAGACCCAGTACTTC. This sequence joins TRBV29-1 and TRBJ2-5; D is possibly TRBD1 (6 bases). This CDR3 contains 13 residues. Looked up from germline, CDR1 is SQVTM and CDR2 is ANQGSEA. V lost 0 bases and J 6 bases, leaving 11 bases between the germline ends.

Only one count was recorded for this clonotype. The V call is TRBV5-1, the J call TRBJ1-5; D remains unclear. Trimming shortened V by 3 bases and J by 3 bases, and 16 bases separated the two germline ends. The CDR3 runs to 16 residues. In germline, CDR1 is SGHRS, CDR2 YFSETQ. The CDR3 DNA sequence: TGCGCCAGCAGCTCGCCGGGCCGGTCTCACAATCAGCCCCAGCATTTT. It specifies CASSSPGRSHNQPQHF.

The chain recombines TRBV15 with TRBJ2-1; no firm D call. V was cut by 0 bases and J by 7 bases, with 10 bases left in between. This CDR3 has 14 residues. In germline, CDR1 is LNHNV, CDR2 YYDKDF (reference sequence). The CDR3 here is CATSREASANEQFF. The CDR3 nucleotides are TGTGCCACCAGCAGAGAGGCGAGCGCGAATGAGCAGTTCTTC. Complete variable domain (other parts from reference TRBV15 and TRBJ2-1): DAMVIQNPRYQVTQFGKPVTLSCSQTLNHNVMYWYQQKSSQAPKLLFHYYDKDFNNEADTPDNFQSRRPNTSFCFLDIRSPGLGDTAMYLCATSREASANEQFFGPGTRLTVL.

Comments on this clonotype: The junction does not match germline at one end; this may be a read error. This chain connects TRBV7-8 to TRBJ2-1; 11 positions agree with TRBD2. Germline CDR1 is SGHVS and CDR2 is FQNEAQ. This CDR3 has 16 residues. This CDR3 reads CASSISSGGNYNEQFF. The CDR3 DNA reads as TGTGCCAGCAGCATTTCTAGCGGGGGGAACTACAACGAGCAGTTCTTC.

The chain links TRBV6-5 to TRBJ2-7, with D uncertain. Germline V gene lookup returns CDR1 MNHEY and CDR2 SVGAGI. CDR3 length equals 14 residues. Trimming took off 2 bases at V and 0 bases at J, with 8 bases between the two ends. CDR3 region: CASSYRFYSYEQYF. Written as DNA, the CDR3 is TGTGCCAGCAGTTACAGATTCTACTCCTACGAGCAGTACTTC.

J is TRBJ2-5 and V is TRBV7-8; D is undetermined. Germline V gene data show CDR1 as SGHVS and CDR2 as FQNEAQ. The CDR3 is 14 residues long. V was trimmed by 2 bases and J by 3 bases, leaving 10 bases between them. This CDR3 reads CASSLSNLKETQYF. DNA for the CDR3: TGTGCCAGCAGCTTAAGTAACCTTAAAGAGACCCAGTACTTC.

This clonotype has just a few counts. The chain is built from TRBV9 and TRBJ1-5, with D possibly TRBD1 on 5 matching bases. The germline V gene encodes CDR1 SGDLS and CDR2 YYNGEE. This CDR3 comprises 16 residues. With 5 bases removed from V and 0 bases from J, the gap between germline ends came to 15 bases. Here the CDR3 DNA reads TGTGCCAGCAGGGAAGACAGACTCTATAGCAATCAGCCCCAGCATTTT. This sequence encodes CASREDRLYSNQPQHF. The variable domain in full, completed from reference TRBV9 and TRBJ1-5, reads DSGVTQTPKHLITATGQRVTLRCSPRSGDLSVYWYQQSLDQGLQFLIQYYNGEERAKGNILERFSAQQFPDLHSELNLSSLELGDSALYFCASREDRLYSNQPQHFGDGTRLSIL.

The chain has TRBV24-1 and TRBJ2-1, with 9 bases aligning to TRBD2. Trimming removed 8 bases from V and 10 bases from J; junction bases left unmatched: 2. The CDR3 runs to 11 residues. Germline-derived CDR1 and CDR2 are KGHDR and SFDVKD. CDR3 protein: CATTSGVEQFF. In DNA form, the CDR3 reads TGTGCCACCACTAGCGGGGTGGAGCAGTTCTTC.

The chain couples TRBV3-1 to TRBJ2-3; D remains unclear. This CDR3 contains 13 residues. Germline values: CDR1 LGHDT, CDR2 YNNKEL (reference sequence). Trimming took off 2 bases at V and 3 bases at J, with 6 bases between the two ends. In DNA, the CDR3 is TGTGCCAGCAGCCAATATTTGACAGATACGCAGTATTTT. Amino acid sequence: CASSQYLTDTQYF.

V gene TRBV7-2 combines with J gene TRBJ1-2; TRBD1 matches at 9 bases. Per germline, CDR1 SGHTA and CDR2 FQGNSA. Trimming took 6 bases from V and 7 from J; bases not matched to a gene: 6. The CDR3 totals 13 residues. Written as DNA, the CDR3 is TGTGCCAGCAGATTAACAGGGGGCCCTGGCTACACCTTC. It translates to CASRLTGGPGYTF.

V and J are TRBV12-3 or TRBV12-4 and TRBJ2-3; D call uncertain. The CDR3 length is 17 residues. V dropped 4 bases and J dropped 5 bases, with 22 bases sitting between them. This CDR3 is CASSSWDVTLVVDTQYF. CDR3 DNA sequence: TGTGCCAGCAGTTCCTGGGATGTTACGTTGGTTGTAGATACGCAGTATTTT.

This clonotype was seen only once. The CDR3 here is CASSLGTGLSYTQYF. The CDR3 DNA reads as TGTGCCAGCAGTTTGGGGACAGGGTTGTCTTATACGCAGTATTTT. The genes are TRBV12-3 or TRBV12-4 and TRBJ2-3, with 9 bases lining up with TRBD1. The junction had 8 bases not matched to a gene; V was cut back by 3 bases and J by 7 bases. This CDR3 is built from 15 residues.

This clonotype was detected a few times. This chain links TRBV12-3 or TRBV12-4 with TRBJ2-7, with 8 positions matching TRBD1. The CDR3 contains 15 residues. J lost 0 bases, V lost 6 bases, and 7 bases had no gene match. This CDR3 reads CASRDRGLTSYEQYF. DNA of the CDR3: TGTGCCAGCAGAGACAGGGGCCTGACCTCCTACGAGCAGTACTTC.

The chain couples TRBV12-3 or TRBV12-4 to TRBJ2-1, with TRBD1 as a possible D gene (6 bases). The V and J ends lost 4 bases and 7 bases respectively, with 14 bases between them. The CDR3 consists of 14 residues. The CDR3, as DNA: TGTGCCAGCAGTTCGCTTACAGGGTCAAATGAGCAGTTCTTC. Amino acid sequence: CASSSLTGSNEQFF.

This clonotype was seen more than once but under ten times. The rearrangement links TRBV6-5 to TRBJ1-2; 8 bases agree with TRBD1. The J segment lost 8 bases and the V segment lost 4 bases, leaving 9 bases of the junction unmatched. The CDR3 sequence is 14 residues long. The germline CDR1 and CDR2 sequences are MNHEY and SVGAGI. CDR3 nucleotide sequence: TGTGCCAGCAGTTTGTTAGGACAGGGTGAGGGCTACACCTTC. Amino acids: CASSLLGQGEGYTF.

The V and J genes are TRBV28 and TRBJ2-5; 7 bases are shared with TRBD1. The germline V gene has CDR1 MDHEN and CDR2 SYDVKM. V lost 5 bases, J lost 5 bases, and 11 bases stayed unmatched. The CDR3 is 15 amino acids. CDR3 DNA sequence: TGTGCCAGCAGTGTACAGGGGAACCTAAGGGAGACCCAGTACTTC. This translates into CASSVQGNLRETQYF.

This clonotype came up a few times. This chain uses TRBV7-9 with TRBJ2-5; the D gene is possibly TRBD1 (5 bases). Germline V gene sequence: CDR1 SEHNR, CDR2 FQNEAQ (reference sequence). This CDR3 has 16 amino acids. Trimming left V 0 bases short and J 2 bases short, with 13 bases between. This CDR3 reads CASSLAGSRAQETQYF. The CDR3 DNA reads TGTGCCAGCAGCTTAGCTGGTTCCAGGGCACAAGAGACCCAGTACTTC.

V usage is TRBV6-2 or TRBV6-3 and J usage is TRBJ1-5; 7 nucleotides align to TRBD1. J lost 5 bases, V lost 5 bases, and 12 bases had no gene match. Germline-derived CDR1 and CDR2 are MNHEY and SVGEGT. CDR3 length: 16 amino acids. The CDR3 protein is CASSRRRDSHDQPQHF. CDR3 bases: TGTGCCAGCAGTCGGCGAAGGGACAGCCATGATCAGCCCCAGCATTTT.

This chain links TRBV6-5 with TRBJ1-2; D possibly corresponds to TRBD1 (6 bases). The germline CDR1 and CDR2 sequences are MNHEY and SVGAGI. This CDR3 is built from 15 residues. V was trimmed by 2 bases and J by 1 base, leaving 11 bases between them. In nucleotides, the CDR3 is TGTGCCAGCAGTTACGCGGAAGGGGGTAACTATGGCTACACCTTC. Its protein product is CASSYAEGGNYGYTF.

This clonotype was observed a few times. Here the CDR3 DNA reads TGTGCCAGCAGCCCAAGAGGGTCCAATTCACCCCTCCACTTT. This codes for CASSPRGSNSPLHF. The chain combines TRBV27 with TRBJ1-6; D not certain. CDR1 MNHEY and CDR2 SMNVEV come from the germline V gene (reference sequence). The CDR3 covers 14 residues. V gave up 6 bases and J gave up 7 bases, with 13 bases separating them.

A few counts support this clonotype. The chain joins TRBV12-3 or TRBV12-4 to TRBJ1-2; tentative D call: TRBD1 (5 bases). This CDR3 has 14 amino acids. V dropped 4 bases and J dropped 4 bases, with 13 bases sitting between them. CDR3 nucleotide sequence: TGTGCCAGCAGTTCCGAGGTGACAGTCTATGGCTACACCTTC. It specifies CASSSEVTVYGYTF.

This clonotype showed up just a few times. The J gene is TRBJ2-7, the V gene TRBV15; D is possibly TRBD1 (6 bases). This CDR3 contains 17 residues. The V and J ends lost 3 bases and 3 bases respectively, with 21 bases between them. Per the germline V gene, CDR1 is LNHNV and CDR2 is YYDKDF (reference sequence). CDR3 in amino acids: CATSSAPQQGGVYEQYF. Written as DNA, the CDR3 is TGTGCCACCAGCAGCGCCCCCCAACAGGGTGGGGTCTACGAGCAGTACTTC. The full variable domain, completed using reference TRBV15 and TRBJ2-7, is DAMVIQNPRYQVTQFGKPVTLSCSQTLNHNVMYWYQQKSSQAPKLLFHYYDKDFNNEADTPDNFQSRRPNTSFCFLDIRSPGLGDTAMYLCATSSAPQQGGVYEQYFGPGTRLTVT.

The chain combines TRBV20-1 with TRBJ1-5, with D possibly TRBD1 on 6 matching bases. The CDR3 extends over 12 amino acids. V lost 7 bases, J lost 6 bases, and 13 bases lay in between. Germline V gene data show CDR1 as DFQATT and CDR2 as SNEGSKA (reference sequence). The CDR3 DNA reads as TGCAGTGTAAGGCCGGGGGCTCAGCCCCAGCATTTT. It translates to CSVRPGAQPQHF.

The V call is TRBV7-8, the J call TRBJ1-5; D perhaps matches TRBD1 (6 bases). Looked up from germline, CDR1 is SGHVS and CDR2 is FQNEAQ. Trimming shortened V by 5 bases and J by 0 bases, and 17 bases separated the two germline ends. There are 17 residues in the CDR3. CDR3 amino acids: CASSLGATGYSNQPQHF. CDR3 bases: TGTGCCAGCAGCCTGGGGGCGACAGGTTATAGCAATCAGCCCCAGCATTTT. The full variable domain, completed using reference TRBV7-8 and TRBJ1-5, is GAGVSQSPRYKVAKRGQDVALRCDPISGHVSLFWYQQALGQGPEFLTYFQNEAQLDKSGLPSDRFFAERPEGSVSTLKIQRTQQEDSAVYLCASSLGATGYSNQPQHFGDGTRLSIL.

This clonotype was counted only a few times. This sequence joins TRBV7-2 and TRBJ2-5, with D unclear. V was shortened by 3 bases and J by 7 bases, with 12 bases between the two germline ends. CDR1 is SGHTA and CDR2 is FQGNSA in the germline V gene. The length of the CDR3 is 13 residues. CDR3 in DNA: TGTGCCAGCAGCTTGCGGCAGGTGGGGACCCAGTACTTC. Encoded protein: CASSLRQVGTQYF.

The V call is TRBV4-2, the J call TRBJ2-1; 13 bases align to TRBD2. Germline V gene lookup returns CDR1 LGHNA and CDR2 YNFKEQ. The CDR3 extends over 21 amino acids. Germline trimming cut 0 bases from V and 0 bases from J; bases unmatched to any gene: 11. The CDR3 DNA sequence: TGTGCCAGCAGCCAAGAACGCGACGGACTAGCGGGGGCCAGCTCCTACAATGAGCAGTTCTTC. Protein sequence: CASSQERDGLAGASSYNEQFF.

This chain connects TRBV14 to TRBJ1-6; the D is unclear. The V gene lost 2 bases and the J gene lost 7 bases, with 12 bases spanning the gap. CDR1 is SGHDN and CDR2 is FVKESK in the germline V gene. This CDR3 has 15 amino acids. The CDR3 nucleotides read TGTGCCAGCAGCCAACAAACACACAACAATTCACCCCTCCACTTT. Protein: CASSQQTHNNSPLHF.